This T cell receptor beta chain is drawn from a study of metastatic and nonmetastatic thyroid tumors. MiXCR reprocessed the PCR reads for TCRdb. The profile shows about 93,000 clones, about 13% of them singletons. Patients underwent thyroid surgery, and none had received any treatment before it. This clone was seen ten or more times. The CDR3 sequence is 15 residues long. The germline V gene encodes CDR1 MDHEN and CDR2 SYDVKM. The V end lost 4 bases, the J end lost 9 bases, and 19 bases lay between the germline ends. The specimen was blood. This TCR came from a female donor with papillary thyroid cancer or a benign thyroid nodule (not recorded which). Some clones in this sample may be carry-over from other donors' samples. The chain uses TRBV28 and TRBJ2-1; the D gene is possibly TRBD2 (6 bases). The CDR3 nucleotides are TGTGCCAGCAGTTCGACTAGTACCCACGTTGGTGAGCAGTTCTTC. Encoded protein: CASSSTSTHVGEQFF.